These 5 T cell receptor beta chains came from one sample sequenced in a study of CXCR3-negative and CXCR3-positive naive CD8 T cells. Notes on the study in general: More hydrophobic TRB CDR3s were found in CXCR3-positive naive cells than in CXCR3-negative naive cells.

All TRB cDNA libraries came from 5' RACE performed with UMI labels. Using the 5' RACE reads, TCRdb records one entry per CDR3 protein without DNA. This sample contains some 150,000 distinct CDR3 sequences. These receptors' targets are unknown. Input material: naive CXCR3+ CD8+ T cells from blood. The subset here: CD45RO-CCR7+CD27+CD95- naive CD8+ T cells expressing CXCR3 (TNR3+). All receptors come from a human donor in good health. Some clones in this sample may be carry-over from other donors' samples.

This chain uses TRBV29-1 with TRBJ1-1; the TRBD1 assignment by TCRdb is unverifiable without DNA. This CDR3 has 14 amino acids. Looked up from germline, CDR1 is SQVTM and CDR2 is ANQGSEA. CDR3 in amino acids: CSVDNEGGRTKAFF.

The rearrangement links TRBV29-1 to TRBJ2-1; TCRdb's assignment of TRBD2 cannot be checked, as there is no DNA. The CDR3 has 15 amino acids. The germline V gene encodes CDR1 SQVTM and CDR2 ANQGSEA. The CDR3 reads CSARRLAGVDNEQFF.

This chain connects TRBV7-9 to TRBJ2-1; TCRdb names TRBD1, which stays unverified in the absence of DNA. CDR3 length equals 16 residues. Germline CDR1 and CDR2: SEHNR and FQNEAQ (reference sequence). CDR3 sequence reads: CASSFWGRGGNNEQFF.

The V and J genes are TRBV4-3 and TRBJ2-1; the TCRdb call, TRBD2, lacks DNA for checking. The CDR3 runs to 18 residues. Germline V gene data show CDR1 as LGHNA and CDR2 as YSLEER. The CDR3 region is CASSQRGLAGGLHNEQFF.

J is TRBJ2-7 and V is TRBV12-2; the D call from TCRdb, TRBD2, cannot be confirmed without DNA. TRBV12-2 is annotated as a pseudogene. CDR3 length: 17 amino acids. This chain's CDR3 is CASRCGTSGRSSYEQYF.